These 26 T cell receptor beta chains originate from one sample sequenced in a study of T cells in Graves' hyperthyroidism and ophthalmopathy. RNA transcripts provided the source from which TCR beta CDR3 regions were amplified. Primed by the HTBI set, a first-round RT-PCR was run on the TCR CDR3. A single record per CDR3 protein comes from TCRdb applying MiXCR to the multiplex PCR reads. Among some 510,000 distinct CDR3 sequences listed, less than 25% were seen once. Input material: blood. These receptors originate from a man younger than 35 with Graves' hyperthyroidism.

This chain links TRBV29-1 with TRBJ2-2, with D perhaps assigned TRBD1 or TRBD2 (5 bases each). Germline V gene data show CDR1 as SQVTM and CDR2 as ANQGSEA. Trimming stripped 7 bases from V and 5 bases from J, with 14 bases between. CDR3 length: 13 amino acids. As DNA, the CDR3 is TGCAGCGGCCGGGGACCGGGGACCGGGGAGCTGTTTTTT. Amino acids: CSGRGPGTGELFF.

This clonotype was detected ten times or more. The V call is TRBV20-1, the J call TRBJ1-2, with 9 bases fitting TRBD1. V lost 1 base and J lost 4; bases outside the gene matches: 4. CDR1 DFQATT and CDR2 SNEGSKA come from the germline V gene (reference sequence). The CDR3 has 14 residues. In DNA, the CDR3 is TGCAGTGCTAGAGGGGACAGGGTTCTCTATGGCTACACCTTC. Translation: CSARGDRVLYGYTF.

This clonotype was recorded at least ten times. The CDR3, as DNA: TGTGCCACCAGTGATCCGGGACAGGGGGCATGGAGGGATCAGCCCCAGCATTTT. Its protein is CATSDPGQGAWRDQPQHF. The chain joins TRBV24-1 to TRBJ1-5, with TRBD1 identical over 12 bases. CDR3 length: 18 amino acids. CDR1 and CDR2 (germline): KGHDR, SFDVKD. After removal of 3 bases from V and 5 bases from J, the junction contained 10 bases not matched to a gene.

Many counts were recorded for this clonotype. This chain connects TRBV6-1 to TRBJ1-6; the D gene is possibly TRBD1 (6 bases). Germline-derived CDR1 and CDR2 are MNHNS and SASEGT. The CDR3 is 13 amino acids. V dropped 6 bases and J dropped 11 bases, with 14 bases sitting between them. The CDR3 DNA sequence: TGTGCCAGCAGAGGAACAGGGATAACACCCCTCCACTTT. Translating it yields CASRGTGITPLHF.

This clonotype was seen a few times. The V and J genes are TRBV5-1 and TRBJ2-6; D is unresolved. The germline CDR1 and CDR2 sequences are SGHRS and YFSETQ. V lost 4 bases and J 3 bases, leaving 20 bases between the germline ends. The CDR3 totals 18 residues. This CDR3 reads CASSQPTPKANGANVLTF. The CDR3 coding sequence is TGCGCCAGCAGCCAGCCGACTCCCAAGGCCAATGGGGCCAACGTCCTGACTTTC.

The chain links TRBV7-6 to TRBJ2-7; the D is unclear. Trimming took 6 bases from V and 6 from J, leaving 9 bases between them. CDR1 and CDR2 from the germline V gene are SGHVS and FNYEAQ. CDR3 size: 11 residues. The CDR3 coding sequence is TGTGCCAGCAGTCAGGCCCTCGAGCAGTACTTC. Its protein product is CASSQALEQYF.

This clonotype was found many times. The chain uses TRBV28 and TRBJ1-2, with TRBD1 matching 7 bases. V gave up 6 bases and J gave up 6 bases; unmatched junction bases: 7. This CDR3 has 13 residues. Germline CDR1 and CDR2: MDHEN and SYDVKM. The CDR3: CASRPTGRDGYTF. The CDR3 DNA follows: TGTGCCAGCAGACCGACAGGGAGAGATGGCTACACCTTC.

The CDR3 reads CSVRTSAPNEQYF. In nucleotides, the CDR3 is TGCAGCGTTCGGACTAGCGCGCCAAATGAGCAGTACTTC. The J gene is TRBJ2-7, the V gene TRBV29-1; 9 bases fit TRBD2. Germline V CDR1 and CDR2: SQVTM, ANQGSEA. The length of the CDR3 is 13 residues. Trimming removed 5 bases from V and 7 bases from J; junction bases left unmatched: 9.

This clonotype was picked up many times. The chain links TRBV9 to TRBJ2-7, with unresolved D. Per germline, CDR1 SGDLS and CDR2 YYNGEE. This CDR3 contains 14 residues. Trimming took off 3 bases at V and 0 bases at J, with 10 bases between the two ends. CDR3 DNA: TGTGCCAGCAGCGCTGCGACCAGCTCCTACGAGCAGTACTTC. It yields the protein CASSAATSSYEQYF.

Ten or more counts support this clonotype. One junction end disagrees with the germline gene, perhaps due to a read error. The rearrangement links TRBV6-1 to TRBJ1-2, with D unclear. The CDR3 runs to 12 residues. The germline V gene has CDR1 MNHNS and CDR2 SASEGT. CDR3: CASSAVFLGFPF. CDR3 bases: TGTGCCAGCAGTGCCGTTTTTTTGGGTTTCCCCTTC.

The V call is TRBV19, the J call TRBJ1-1; maybe TRBD1 (5 bases). V dropped 0 bases and J dropped 1 base, with 9 bases sitting between them. The CDR3 is 15 residues long. The germline gives CDR1 LNHDA, CDR2 SQIVND (reference sequence). CDR3 in DNA: TGTGCCAGTAGTATAGATGGAGGGACGAACACTGAAGCTTTCTTT. Its translation is CASSIDGGTNTEAFF.

The CDR3 reads CASSLGGTVYSPLHF. CDR3 coding DNA: TGTGCCAGCAGTTTAGGGGGGACAGTTTATTCACCCCTCCACTTT. This chain links TRBV12-3 or TRBV12-4 with TRBJ1-6, with 7 bases fitting TRBD1. J gave up 8 bases and V 1 base, and 5 bases lay outside the gene matches. CDR3 length: 15 residues.

This chain uses TRBV6-2 or TRBV6-3 with TRBJ2-7; unclear D gene. The CDR3 extends over 15 amino acids. Per the germline V gene, CDR1 is MNHEY and CDR2 is SVGEGT. The V and J ends lost 6 bases and 2 bases respectively, with 17 bases between them. CDR3 sequence (DNA): TGTGCCAGCAGCTTATCCCACACCACAGCCTACGAGCAGTACTTC. This encodes CASSLSHTTAYEQYF.

The V call is TRBV25-1, the J call TRBJ2-7; 9 bases fit TRBD1. J gave up 4 bases and V 3 bases, and 10 bases lay outside the gene matches. CDR3 length: 16 amino acids. Germline V gene sequence: CDR1 MGHDK, CDR2 SYGVNS. This chain's CDR3 is CASSDVGSTGGYEQYF. In nucleotides, the CDR3 is TGTGCCAGCAGTGATGTGGGCTCGACAGGGGGGTACGAGCAGTACTTC.

The CDR3 DNA sequence: TGTGCCAGCAGTAAACTTGGACAGCATTACGAGCAGTACTTC. Translated, it gives CASSKLGQHYEQYF. This chain joins TRBV2 and TRBJ2-7; maybe TRBD1 (6 bases). The CDR3 has 14 amino acids. Looked up from germline, CDR1 is SNHLY and CDR2 is FYNNEI. The ends were cut back, 5 bases at V and 4 bases at J, with 15 bases in the middle.

Notes on this clonotype: At one of its ends the junction is not consistent with the germline gene, which may arise from a read error. The rearrangement uses TRBV12-3 or TRBV12-4 and TRBJ2-7; D may be TRBD2 (6 bases). CDR3 length: 14 residues. The CDR3 region has the DNA TGTACCAGCACCCACGGGGGATCCTACTACGAGCAGTACTTC. This codes for CTSTHGGSYYEQYF.

V gene TRBV19 combines with J gene TRBJ1-5, with TRBD1 matching 8 bases. Germline lookup yields CDR1 LNHDA and CDR2 SQIVND (reference sequence). Losses at the gene ends were 3 bases for V and 7 bases for J; bases not matched to a gene: 8. This CDR3 region has 15 residues. CDR3 protein: CASSIDRGLIQPQHF. CDR3 DNA sequence: TGTGCCAGTAGTATCGACAGGGGACTGATCCAGCCCCAGCATTTT.

V is TRBV5-1 and J is TRBJ1-6; the D is unclear. This CDR3 contains 18 residues. CDR1 and CDR2 from the germline V gene are SGHRS and YFSETQ. Trimming took 5 bases from V and 9 from J, leaving 27 bases between them. In nucleotides, the CDR3 is TGCGCCAGCAGTAGAGGTTTCGGTTCAGCCGTGCTTGGTTCACCCCTCCACTTT. Amino acid sequence: CASSRGFGSAVLGSPLHF.

The sample holds one count of this clonotype. Without the conserved terminal phenylalanine or tryptophan, this CDR3 likely stems from a read error. The V and J genes are TRBV11-1 and TRBJ2-3; D is unresolved. V was pared by 1 base and J by 0 bases, with 14 bases between. Germline loops: CDR1 SGHAT, CDR2 FQDESV (reference sequence). The CDR3 is 17 amino acids. The CDR3 sequence is CASSLGAWALSTDTQYC. DNA of the CDR3: TGTGCCAGCAGCTTAGGAGCGTGGGCTTTGAGCACAGATACGCAGTATTGT.

This clonotype was detected many times. This chain uses TRBV6-5 with TRBJ2-2, with D perhaps matching TRBD1 or TRBD2 (6 bases each). The ends were cut back, 2 bases at V and 6 bases at J, with 7 bases in the middle. The CDR3 is made up of 13 amino acids. The germline CDR1 and CDR2 sequences are MNHEY and SVGAGI. The CDR3 DNA reads TGTGCCAGCAGTTACAGGGGGGCCGGGGAGCTGTTTTTT. Translating it yields CASSYRGAGELFF.

As regards this clonotype: This sequence may be a read error, since a much larger clone differs from it by one base. The missing conserved phenylalanine or tryptophan at the end of this CDR3 makes a read error likely. The V call is TRBV20-1, the J call TRBJ1-1; tentative D call: TRBD1 (6 bases). Trimming shortened V by 6 bases and J by 4 bases, and 12 bases separated the two germline ends. Germline assignment: CDR1 DFQATT and CDR2 SNEGSKA (reference sequence). CDR3 length: 12 amino acids. As DNA, the CDR3 is TGCAGTGCATTGGACAGATTCACTGAAGCTTTCGTT. Amino acid sequence: CSALDRFTEAFV.

The rearrangement joins TRBV28 to TRBJ2-5, with a possible D match to TRBD1 (6 bases). V lost 4 bases and J lost 2, with 14 bases in between. The CDR3 spans 15 residues. CDR1 and CDR2 from the germline V gene are MDHEN and SYDVKM. CDR3 in amino acids: CASSSEQGPQETQYF. CDR3 nucleotide sequence: TGTGCCAGCAGTTCGGAGCAGGGGCCTCAAGAGACCCAGTACTTC.

This clonotype occurred a few times. The chain recombines TRBV3-1 with TRBJ1-2; TRBD1 matches 8 bases. V shed 0 bases, J shed 6 bases, and the junction held 6 bases outside the gene matches. This CDR3 has 15 amino acids. Germline CDR1 LGHDT, CDR2 YNNKEL (reference sequence). In nucleotides, the CDR3 is TGTGCCAGCAGCCAAGAGAGGAGGACAGGGAATGGCTACACCTTC. This translates into CASSQERRTGNGYTF.

This rearrangement joins TRBV10-3 to TRBJ1-1; 8 positions match TRBD1. From germline, CDR1 is ENHRY and CDR2 SYGVKD. V lost 4 bases to trimming and J lost 2 bases; unmatched junction nucleotides: 12. CDR3 size: 17 residues. The CDR3 spells CAISGGQEDVENTEAFF. DNA of the CDR3: TGTGCCATCAGTGGGGGACAGGAAGATGTAGAAAACACTGAAGCTTTCTTT.

The chain carries TRBV7-9 and TRBJ1-2, with D tentatively TRBD1 (5 bases). V lost 7 bases and J lost 3, with 9 bases in between. The CDR3 is made up of 12 amino acids. The germline V gene encodes CDR1 SEHNR and CDR2 FQNEAQ (reference sequence). CDR3 protein: CASIRGDYGYTF. In DNA, the CDR3 is TGTGCCAGCATAAGGGGAGACTATGGCTACACCTTC. Looking up the rest from reference TRBV7-9 and TRBJ1-2 gives the full variable domain: DTGVSQNPRHKITKRGQNVTFRCDPISEHNRLYWYRQTLGQGPEFLTYFQNEAQLEKSRLLSDRFSAERPKGSFSTLEIQRTEQGDSAMYLCASIRGDYGYTFGSGTRLTVV.

In this sample, this clonotype turned up a few times. V is TRBV10-3 and J is TRBJ2-2, with D perhaps TRBD1 or TRBD2 (5 bases each). The ends were cut back, 11 bases at V and 6 bases at J, with 19 bases in the middle. The germline V gene encodes CDR1 ENHRY and CDR2 SYGVKD. CDR3 length equals 14 residues. In DNA, the CDR3 is TGTGCCCCCGGTCGGGACCCCGGGGCCGGGGAGCTGTTTTTT. It specifies CAPGRDPGAGELFF.